The rows below give T cell receptor beta chains drawn from one sample of a study of MAIT cells during Salmonella Paratyphi A infection. TCRdb fed the 5' RACE reads into MiXCR, producing one record per CDR3 protein. This repertoire shows 1,000 to 1,500 distinct CDR3 sequences, about 55% found once; its top ten account for around 33%. The source material was MAIT cells from blood, sampled at the middle sampling point of the challenge study. The receptors were sampled from a person aged 18-69 years who was deliberately infected with Salmonella Paratyphi A in a paratyphoid fever challenge study. The CDR3 runs from the conserved cysteine through the conserved F or W. Each record gives: clone size, J gene, V gene, D gene, CDR3 protein, CDR3 DNA. The D gene is left open where the match is weak. Some rows have no size entry. The others give once, few or many, or a class for an expanded clone.

clone_size: once; j_call: TRBJ1-1; v_call: TRBV4-3; d_call: NA; cdr3_aa: CASSSLGENTEAFF; cdr3_nt: TGCGCCAGCAGCAGTCTCGGGGAGAACACTGAAGCTTTCTTT
clone_size: NA; j_call: TRBJ2-1; v_call: TRBV20-1; d_call: TRBD2; cdr3_aa: CSARDLGAGDYNEQFF; cdr3_nt: TGCAGTGCTAGAGATTTGGGAGCGGGAGATTACAATGAGCAGTTCTTC
clone_size: large; j_call: TRBJ2-2; v_call: TRBV6-2/TRBV6-3; d_call: TRBD1; cdr3_aa: CASSQGQATGELFF; cdr3_nt: TGTGCCAGCAGCCAGGGACAGGCGACCGGGGAGCTGTTTTTT
clone_size: once; j_call: TRBJ2-1; v_call: TRBV4-2; d_call: NA; cdr3_aa: CASSFYICSAWPGTDYNEQFF; cdr3_nt: NA
clone_size: NA; j_call: TRBJ2-1; v_call: TRBV6-5; d_call: NA; cdr3_aa: CASSGRHDSYNEQFF; cdr3_nt: TGTGCCAGCAGTGGACGACACGACTCCTACAATGAGCAGTTCTTC
clone_size: large; j_call: TRBJ2-1; v_call: TRBV20-1; d_call: TRBD2; cdr3_aa: CSARDVTSAYNEQFF; cdr3_nt: TGCAGTGCTAGAGATGTGACTAGCGCCTACAATGAGCAGTTCTTC
clone_size: NA; j_call: TRBJ2-6; v_call: TRBV20-1; d_call: TRBD2; cdr3_aa: CSARAGLAQEGSSGANVLTF; cdr3_nt: TGCAGTGCTAGAGCCGGACTAGCCCAAGAGGGGTCATCTGGGGCCAACGTCCTGACTTTC
clone_size: NA; j_call: TRBJ2-6; v_call: TRBV10-2; d_call: NA; cdr3_aa: CASSSGNSISGAKVLTF; cdr3_nt: TGCGCAAGCAGTTCCGGGAATAGTATTTCTGGGGCAAAAGTACTGACTTTC
clone_size: NA; j_call: TRBJ2-3; v_call: TRBV28; d_call: TRBD1; cdr3_aa: CASSPTDRQADTQYF; cdr3_nt: TGTGCCAGCAGTCCTACGGACAGGCAGGCAGATACGCAGTATTTT
clone_size: NA; j_call: TRBJ2-7; v_call: TRBV20-1; d_call: TRBD2; cdr3_aa: CSTLGGDYEQYF; cdr3_nt: TGCAGTACTCTTGGGGGGGACTACGAGCAGTACTTC
clone_size: NA; j_call: TRBJ2-2; v_call: TRBV28; d_call: NA; cdr3_aa: CASKKGKTETGELFF; cdr3_nt: TGTGCCAGCAAAAAGGGGAAGACCGAGACCGGGGAGCTGTTTTTT
clone_size: NA; j_call: TRBJ2-4; v_call: TRBV7-2; d_call: TRBD1; cdr3_aa: CASSSDRGPLAKNIQYF; cdr3_nt: TGTGCCAGCAGCTCGGACAGGGGACCACTAGCCAAAAACATTCAGTACTTC
clone_size: NA; j_call: TRBJ2-2; v_call: TRBV5-6; d_call: NA; cdr3_aa: CASSHRGGPGELFF; cdr3_nt: TGTGCCAGCAGCCACAGGGGGGGACCCGGGGAGCTGTTTTTT
clone_size: NA; j_call: TRBJ2-7; v_call: TRBV6-1; d_call: NA; cdr3_aa: CASSERGPEQYF; cdr3_nt: TGCGCCAGCAGTGAAAGAGGGCCCGAGCAGTACTTC
clone_size: NA; j_call: TRBJ1-5; v_call: TRBV20-1; d_call: NA; cdr3_aa: CSAPTRGLAGDYNEHF; cdr3_nt: TGCAGTGCCCCTACTCGAGGACTAGCGGGAGATTACAATGAGCATTTT